The clone carrying this T cell receptor beta chain occurred many times. Its target is unknown. With 10-nucleotide random UMIs included, cDNA was synthesized by 5'RACE. TCRdb re-called the 5' RACE reads through MiXCR, storing one row per CDR3 protein. The sample carries about 50,000 distinct CDR3 sequences, around 3.3% recorded once. The V segment lost 3 bases and the J segment 7 bases; nucleotides outside the gene matches: 5. The CDR3 covers 14 residues. Germline V gene lookup returns CDR1 SGHRS and CDR2 YFSETQ. These data originate in a study of neurological immune-mediated disorders. Study-level points and caveats: Phylogenetic grouping assigned the repertoires of 18 of 34 multiple sclerosis patients to a single related-CDR3 cluster, which may represent a signature.

This TCR derives from a woman aged 50 to 65 with multiple sclerosis. Sequencing was carried out using PBMCs. This chain joins TRBV5-1 and TRBJ1-2; the match to TRBD1 covers 11 bases. The CDR3 sequence: CASSYGQGAGGYTF. The DNA of the CDR3 is TGCGCCAGCAGCTATGGACAGGGGGCAGGTGGCTACACCTTC.